These 2 T cell receptor beta chains were all obtained from the same sample, sequenced in a study of blood T cell repertoires in COVID-19. Clones were sequenced by immunoSEQ multiplex PCR, and TCRdb holds only the in-frame ones, with some missing. The profile shows 90,000 to 110,000 clones, about three quarters of them singletons. Sequenced: peripheral blood. The receptor source for this set is a human donor in a cohort sampled during active or convalescent COVID-19.

This chain links TRBV5-1 with TRBJ1-2, with TRBD1 matching over 10 bases. The V and J ends lost 4 bases and 2 bases, in that order; junction bases with no gene match: 2. CDR1 SGHRS and CDR2 YFSETQ come from the germline V gene. The CDR3 contains 14 residues. The CDR3 protein is CASSRTGGNYGYTF. In nucleotides, the CDR3 is TGCGCCAGCAGCCGGACAGGGGGGAACTATGGCTACACCTTC. Full variable domain (outside the CDR3, taken from reference TRBV5-1 and TRBJ1-2): KAGVTQTPRYLIKTRGQQVTLSCSPISGHRSVSWYQQTPGQGLQFLFEYFSETQRNKGNFPGRFSGRQFSNSRSEMNVSTLELGDSALYLCASSRTGGNYGYTFGSGTRLTVV.

This chain joins TRBV7-2 and TRBJ1-5; no clear D. V lost 2 bases and J 4 bases, leaving 12 bases between the germline ends. CDR1 SGHTA and CDR2 FQGNSA come from the germline V gene. The CDR3 covers 15 residues. The CDR3 loop is CASSLTAADNQPQHF. The CDR3 DNA is TGTGCCAGCAGCTTAACGGCAGCGGATAATCAGCCCCAGCATTTT.